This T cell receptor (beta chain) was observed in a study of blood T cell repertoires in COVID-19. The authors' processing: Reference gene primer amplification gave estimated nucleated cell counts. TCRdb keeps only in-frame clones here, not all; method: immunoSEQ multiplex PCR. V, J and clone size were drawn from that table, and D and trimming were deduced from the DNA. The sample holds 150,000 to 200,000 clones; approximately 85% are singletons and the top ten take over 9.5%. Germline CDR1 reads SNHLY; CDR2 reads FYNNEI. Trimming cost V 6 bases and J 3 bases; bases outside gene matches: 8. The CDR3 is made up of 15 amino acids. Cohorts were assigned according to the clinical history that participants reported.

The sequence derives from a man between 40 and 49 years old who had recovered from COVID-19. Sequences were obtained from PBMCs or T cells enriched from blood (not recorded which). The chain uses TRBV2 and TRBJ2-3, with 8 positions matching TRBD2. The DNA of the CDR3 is TGTGCCAGCAGATTTCGGGGGGGAGAGACAGATACGCAGTATTTT. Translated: CASRFRGGETDTQYF.